This is a list of T cell receptor beta chains from one sample in a study of OX40 agonist ivuxolimab in advanced cancers. TCRdb keeps only in-frame clones here, not all; method: immunoSEQ multiplex PCR. The data contain about 58,000 clones, 85% to 90% of them singletons. The sample was CD4+ or CD8+ T cells sorted from blood, taken in a trial of the OX40 agonist ivuxolimab. The origin of the receptors is an adult with an advanced solid tumor such as melanoma, head and neck, liver or kidney cancer. CDR3s include the opening cysteine and the closing phenylalanine or tryptophan. Each record gives: V gene, D gene, J gene, CDR3 length, clone size, CDR3 DNA, CDR3 protein. A D gene is named only where the DNA matches it firmly. Part of the rows lack a size; the others show once, few, many or a class for expanded clones.

v_call: TRBV29-1
d_call: .
j_call: TRBJ1-2
cdr3_length: 12
clone_size: .
cdr3_nt: TGCAGCGTTTCAAGCCCCAACTATGGCTACACCTTC
cdr3_aa: CSVSSPNYGYTF

v_call: TRBV2
d_call: .
j_call: TRBJ2-2
cdr3_length: 14
clone_size: .
cdr3_nt: TGTGCCAGCAGTACGGGCTATAAGGGCGGGGAGCTGTTTTTT
cdr3_aa: CASSTGYKGGELFF

v_call: TRBV11-2
d_call: .
j_call: TRBJ1-3
cdr3_length: 16
clone_size: few
cdr3_nt: TGTGCCAGCAGCTTATTGGACAGCCTATTTGGAAACACCATATATTTT
cdr3_aa: CASSLLDSLFGNTIYF

v_call: TRBV11-2
d_call: .
j_call: TRBJ2-5
cdr3_length: 18
clone_size: .
cdr3_nt: TGTGCCAGCAGCGCTTTCCACTCGGGGGACCTCGTACAAGAGACCCAGTACTTC
cdr3_aa: CASSAFHSGDLVQETQYF

v_call: TRBV18
d_call: TRBD2
j_call: TRBJ2-1
cdr3_length: 17
clone_size: .
cdr3_nt: TGTGCCAGCTCACCGCGACTAGCCCGCACGTTGGACAATGAGCAGTTCTTC
cdr3_aa: CASSPRLARTLDNEQFF

v_call: TRBV7-9
d_call: .
j_call: TRBJ1-1
cdr3_length: 14
clone_size: .
cdr3_nt: TGTGCCAGCAGCAGGCAGGGCAGTCTTACTGAAGCTTTCTTT
cdr3_aa: CASSRQGSLTEAFF

v_call: TRBV19
d_call: .
j_call: TRBJ2-5
cdr3_length: 11
clone_size: .
cdr3_nt: TGTGCCACCAGACAGGAGGTGACCCAGTACTTC
cdr3_aa: CATRQEVTQYF

v_call: TRBV29-1
d_call: .
j_call: TRBJ1-4
cdr3_length: 13
clone_size: .
cdr3_nt: TGCAGCTCCTTTAGGGGGTTTCACGAAAAACTGTTTTTT
cdr3_aa: CSSFRGFHEKLFF

v_call: TRBV5-1
d_call: .
j_call: TRBJ1-4
cdr3_length: 15
clone_size: .
cdr3_nt: TGCGCCAGCAGCTTGGTTTCAGGGGTAGGGGAAAAACTGTTTTTT
cdr3_aa: CASSLVSGVGEKLFF

v_call: TRBV2
d_call: .
j_call: TRBJ1-2
cdr3_length: 12
clone_size: .
cdr3_nt: TGTGCCAGCAGTGGGCAGGGCGTTGGCTACACCTTC
cdr3_aa: CASSGQGVGYTF

v_call: TRBV5-5
d_call: .
j_call: TRBJ1-1
cdr3_length: 14
clone_size: once
cdr3_nt: TGTGCCAGCAGCCCCCGGGGGCCGGGCACTGAAGCTTTCTTT
cdr3_aa: CASSPRGPGTEAFF

v_call: TRBV7-8
d_call: .
j_call: TRBJ2-2
cdr3_length: 15
clone_size: .
cdr3_nt: TGTGCCAGCAGCTTAGGATGGGCCCACACCGGGGAGCTGTTTTTT
cdr3_aa: CASSLGWAHTGELFF

v_call: TRBV6-1
d_call: .
j_call: TRBJ2-3
cdr3_length: 15
clone_size: once
cdr3_nt: TGTGCCAGCAGTGAAGCGGCGGGGCTCACAGATACGCAGTATTTT
cdr3_aa: CASSEAAGLTDTQYF

v_call: TRBV30
d_call: TRBD1
j_call: TRBJ1-2
cdr3_length: 15
clone_size: once
cdr3_nt: TGTGCCTGGAGTTACCGGGACAGGGATGGCTATGGCTACACCTTC
cdr3_aa: CAWSYRDRDGYGYTF

v_call: TRBV6-1
d_call: .
j_call: TRBJ2-3
cdr3_length: 15
clone_size: .
cdr3_nt: TGTGCCAGCAGTGACCAGGGGGGCGGCACAGATACGCAGTATTTT
cdr3_aa: CASSDQGGGTDTQYF

v_call: TRBV5-4
d_call: .
j_call: TRBJ2-1
cdr3_length: 16
clone_size: .
cdr3_nt: TGTGCCAGCAGCTCAAAGACTCTTCCTACCTACAATGAGCAGTTCTTC
cdr3_aa: CASSSKTLPTYNEQFF

v_call: TRBV28
d_call: TRBD1
j_call: TRBJ1-4
cdr3_length: 17
clone_size: .
cdr3_nt: TGTGCCAGCAGTCCGGGACAGGGTACGGGATACAGGGAAAAACTGTTTTTT
cdr3_aa: CASSPGQGTGYREKLFF

v_call: TRBV4-1
d_call: .
j_call: TRBJ1-3
cdr3_length: 12
clone_size: .
cdr3_nt: TGCGCCAGCAGCCAGTGGGGAAACACCATATATTTT
cdr3_aa: CASSQWGNTIYF

v_call: TRBV6-6
d_call: .
j_call: TRBJ2-7
cdr3_length: 15
clone_size: .
cdr3_nt: TGTGCCAGCAGTTACTCGACAGGATACCCCTACGAGCAGTACTTC
cdr3_aa: CASSYSTGYPYEQYF

v_call: TRBV11-2
d_call: .
j_call: TRBJ1-5
cdr3_length: 14
clone_size: .
cdr3_nt: TGTGCCAGCAGCTTAGCCTCGGGCAATCAGCCCCAGCATTTT
cdr3_aa: CASSLASGNQPQHF

v_call: TRBV5-6
d_call: .
j_call: TRBJ2-7
cdr3_length: 15
clone_size: .
cdr3_nt: TGTGCCAGCAGCGAAAAAGACAGGAGAAACTACGAGCAGTACTTC
cdr3_aa: CASSEKDRRNYEQYF

v_call: TRBV11-2
d_call: TRBD1
j_call: TRBJ2-7
cdr3_length: 14
clone_size: .
cdr3_nt: TGTGCCAGCAGCGTCAGACAGGGGGCCAGGGAGCAGTACTTC
cdr3_aa: CASSVRQGAREQYF

v_call: TRBV2
d_call: .
j_call: TRBJ1-2
cdr3_length: 16
clone_size: .
cdr3_nt: TGTGCCAGCAGTGAAGCGCGGGCTGTAGGGGGACATGGCTACACCTTC
cdr3_aa: CASSEARAVGGHGYTF

v_call: TRBV4-2
d_call: .
j_call: TRBJ1-4
cdr3_length: 15
clone_size: .
cdr3_nt: TGTGCCAGCAGCCCGGGCTCCTCCGTTGATGAAAAACTGTTTTTT
cdr3_aa: CASSPGSSVDEKLFF

v_call: TRBV7-8
d_call: TRBD1
j_call: TRBJ2-7
cdr3_length: 15
clone_size: .
cdr3_nt: TGTGCCAGCACCCCCTTCCAGGGGGAGAACTACGAGCAGTACTTC
cdr3_aa: CASTPFQGENYEQYF

v_call: TRBV30
d_call: .
j_call: TRBJ1-2
cdr3_length: 12
clone_size: .
cdr3_nt: TGTGCCTGGAGTTCAGCGGTTTGGGGCTACACCTTC
cdr3_aa: CAWSSAVWGYTF

v_call: TRBV27
d_call: .
j_call: TRBJ2-1
cdr3_length: 13
clone_size: .
cdr3_nt: TGTGCCAGCAGTTGGAGGGGAGGCAATGAGCAGTTCTTC
cdr3_aa: CASSWRGGNEQFF

v_call: TRBV7-2
d_call: .
j_call: TRBJ2-1
cdr3_length: 15
clone_size: .
cdr3_nt: TGTGCCAGCAGCTCCCAACGGGGGAGGAATAATGAGCAGTTCTTC
cdr3_aa: CASSSQRGRNNEQFF

v_call: TRBV29-1
d_call: TRBD1
j_call: TRBJ2-7
cdr3_length: 12
clone_size: .
cdr3_nt: TGCAGCGTGGGACAGGGGCTCGACGAGCAGTACTTC
cdr3_aa: CSVGQGLDEQYF

v_call: TRBV6-1
d_call: .
j_call: TRBJ2-2
cdr3_length: 14
clone_size: .
cdr3_nt: TGTGCCAGCACCCCTTGGACCTTGACCGGGGAGCTGTTTTTT
cdr3_aa: CASTPWTLTGELFF

v_call: TRBV15
d_call: .
j_call: TRBJ1-2
cdr3_length: 19
clone_size: .
cdr3_nt: TGTGCCACCAGCAGAGATACCGGTCGACATGGCCTCGTCGACTATGGCTACACCTTC
cdr3_aa: CATSRDTGRHGLVDYGYTF

v_call: TRBV27
d_call: TRBD1
j_call: TRBJ2-7
cdr3_length: 17
clone_size: .
cdr3_nt: TGTGCCAGCAGTAACATTAAAGGGACAGGCCAATCCTACGAGCAGTACTTC
cdr3_aa: CASSNIKGTGQSYEQYF

v_call: TRBV11-2
d_call: .
j_call: TRBJ1-4
cdr3_length: 15
clone_size: .
cdr3_nt: TGTGCCAGCAGCTCCCACCGGGGTAGTAATGAAAAACTGTTTTTT
cdr3_aa: CASSSHRGSNEKLFF

v_call: TRBV7-9
d_call: .
j_call: TRBJ1-6
cdr3_length: 14
clone_size: .
cdr3_nt: TGTGCCAGCAGCTTTGGGACTAGTAATTCACCCCTCCACTTT
cdr3_aa: CASSFGTSNSPLHF

v_call: TRBV18
d_call: .
j_call: TRBJ1-2
cdr3_length: 16
clone_size: .
cdr3_nt: TGTGCCAGCTCACCACTGCCGGTGCGGGTTGACTATGGCTACACCTTC
cdr3_aa: CASSPLPVRVDYGYTF

v_call: TRBV4-2
d_call: .
j_call: TRBJ1-2
cdr3_length: 15
clone_size: .
cdr3_nt: TGTGCCAGCAGCCGCCCTGGGGGGGCCCTCTATGGCTACACCTTC
cdr3_aa: CASSRPGGALYGYTF

v_call: TRBV5-5
d_call: .
j_call: TRBJ2-6
cdr3_length: 16
clone_size: .
cdr3_nt: TGTGCCAGCAGCAGAGGACAAGGCTCTGGGGCCAACGTCCTGACTTTC
cdr3_aa: CASSRGQGSGANVLTF

v_call: TRBV4-2
d_call: TRBD1
j_call: TRBJ1-2
cdr3_length: 18
clone_size: .
cdr3_nt: TGTGCCAGCAGCCAAGATTATGGGTCGGCAGGGGGACTTTATGGCTACACCTTC
cdr3_aa: CASSQDYGSAGGLYGYTF

v_call: TRBV10-3
d_call: TRBD1
j_call: TRBJ2-7
cdr3_length: 11
clone_size: .
cdr3_nt: TGTGCCAGCTCACAGGGGGCAGAGCAGTACTTC
cdr3_aa: CASSQGAEQYF

v_call: TRBV12-5
d_call: .
j_call: TRBJ2-2
cdr3_length: 14
clone_size: .
cdr3_nt: TGTGCTAGTGTGGCGGGGCGTTGGACCGGGGAGCTGTTTTTT
cdr3_aa: CASVAGRWTGELFF

v_call: TRBV11-1
d_call: .
j_call: TRBJ2-7
cdr3_length: 13
clone_size: .
cdr3_nt: TGTGCCAGCAGCTTAGCGTTGAGATACGAGCAGTACTTC
cdr3_aa: CASSLALRYEQYF

v_call: TRBV11-2
d_call: .
j_call: TRBJ2-3
cdr3_length: 16
clone_size: .
cdr3_nt: TGTGCCAGCAGCCCCTTGTGGGGGTCTTCCGCAGATACGCAGTATTTT
cdr3_aa: CASSPLWGSSADTQYF

v_call: TRBV19
d_call: .
j_call: TRBJ1-5
cdr3_length: 16
clone_size: .
cdr3_nt: TGTGCCAGTAGTGCTCTCCGGACGGTAGGCAATCAGCCCCAGCATTTT
cdr3_aa: CASSALRTVGNQPQHF

v_call: TRBV5-1
d_call: TRBD1
j_call: TRBJ1-2
cdr3_length: 16
clone_size: .
cdr3_nt: TGCGCCAGCAGCTCTGGGACAGGGGGGTTAGGCTATGGCTACACCTTC
cdr3_aa: CASSSGTGGLGYGYTF

v_call: TRBV19
d_call: .
j_call: TRBJ2-1
cdr3_length: 17
clone_size: .
cdr3_nt: TGTGCCAGTACCCCTCTGGGGGAAAGTAGCTCCTACAATGAGCAGTTCTTC
cdr3_aa: CASTPLGESSSYNEQFF

v_call: TRBV5-4
d_call: .
j_call: TRBJ2-7
cdr3_length: 13
clone_size: .
cdr3_nt: TGTGCCAGCAGCTTGGCCTTTAGCCACGAGCAGTACTTC
cdr3_aa: CASSLAFSHEQYF

v_call: TRBV25-1
d_call: TRBD2
j_call: TRBJ2-1
cdr3_length: 18
clone_size: .
cdr3_nt: TGTGCCAGCAGTGAACTAGCGGGGGGGCTGAGCTCCTACAATGAGCAGTTCTTC
cdr3_aa: CASSELAGGLSSYNEQFF

v_call: TRBV19
d_call: .
j_call: TRBJ1-4
cdr3_length: 17
clone_size: .
cdr3_nt: TGTGCCAGTAGTATAGCCATGTTCTCGGGCGCACGGGAAAAACTGTTTTTT
cdr3_aa: CASSIAMFSGAREKLFF

v_call: TRBV4-1
d_call: TRBD1
j_call: TRBJ1-2
cdr3_length: 16
clone_size: .
cdr3_nt: TGCGCCAGCAGCCAAGAACCTCCCGACAGGGTCCATGGCTACACCTTC
cdr3_aa: CASSQEPPDRVHGYTF

v_call: TRBV7-9
d_call: .
j_call: TRBJ1-1
cdr3_length: 14
clone_size: .
cdr3_nt: TGTGCCAGCAGCGAGGGGTTTTGGGACACTGAAGCTTTCTTT
cdr3_aa: CASSEGFWDTEAFF

v_call: TRBV7-8
d_call: TRBD1
j_call: TRBJ1-2
cdr3_length: 19
clone_size: medium-sized
cdr3_nt: TGTGCCAGCAGCTTAGTTGCGGGGGACAGCACCATAGCTAACTATGGCTACACCTTC
cdr3_aa: CASSLVAGDSTIANYGYTF

v_call: TRBV7-8
d_call: .
j_call: TRBJ1-5
cdr3_length: 15
clone_size: .
cdr3_nt: TGTGCCAGCAGCTTTTATGCGGAGGGCAATCAGCCCCAGCATTTT
cdr3_aa: CASSFYAEGNQPQHF

v_call: TRBV11-2
d_call: .
j_call: TRBJ2-1
cdr3_length: 15
clone_size: once
cdr3_nt: TGTGCCAGCAGCTTAGAAGTGGGCAGGGGCCATGAGCAGTTCTTC
cdr3_aa: CASSLEVGRGHEQFF

v_call: TRBV9
d_call: .
j_call: TRBJ2-2
cdr3_length: 11
clone_size: .
cdr3_nt: TGTGCCAGCAGCCGAGGGGAGGAGCTGTTTTTT
cdr3_aa: CASSRGEELFF

v_call: TRBV14
d_call: TRBD2
j_call: TRBJ2-7
cdr3_length: 15
clone_size: once
cdr3_nt: TGTGCCAGCAGCCGGGTAGCGGGGGGAACCTACGAGCAGTACTTC
cdr3_aa: CASSRVAGGTYEQYF

v_call: TRBV7-9
d_call: TRBD1
j_call: TRBJ2-2
cdr3_length: 19
clone_size: .
cdr3_nt: TGTGCCAGCAGCTCCCCATCGGGACAGGGGGAGTCGAACACCGGGGAGCTGTTTTTT
cdr3_aa: CASSSPSGQGESNTGELFF

v_call: TRBV6-1
d_call: .
j_call: TRBJ2-1
cdr3_length: 16
clone_size: .
cdr3_nt: TGTGCCAGCAGTGAAGCGTTTGGCGGTGGGTACAATGAGCAGTTCTTC
cdr3_aa: CASSEAFGGGYNEQFF

v_call: TRBV29-1
d_call: .
j_call: TRBJ2-2
cdr3_length: 14
clone_size: .
cdr3_nt: TGCAGCGCACGGAGGGGCGAGAATACCGGGGAGCTGTTTTTT
cdr3_aa: CSARRGENTGELFF